This T cell receptor beta chain was retrieved from a study of T cells of healthy individuals (dated by TCRdb to the late 2010s). This clonotype was found many times. Its antigen is not yet known. No base qualities exist here, and no much larger clone lies one base off it. Library construction relied on 5' RACE. The sequencer was an Illumina MiSeq. TCRdb took the public reads, trimmed them with fastp at Q25, ran MiXCR for clone calling and kept in-frame beta chains. All rows with the same CDR3 protein become a single entry with the most common DNA and genes. The sample profile shows about 53,000 distinct CDR3 sequences; 14% to 15% of them were found once. The ten largest clones add up to 15% to 20% of the sample. Measured from the cysteine to the phenylalanine, the CDR3 is 13 residues long. The entry retains the CDR3 DNA only, 39 bases that are in frame from base 1. At the junction V is shortened by 0 bases and J by 5 bases, with 10 bases in between. The germline V gene (reference sequence) yields DFQATT for CDR1 and SNEGSKA for CDR2.

The V gene is TRBV20-1 and the J gene is TRBJ1-2; the D gene assignment is ambiguous. This TCR came from a human donor in good health. Here is the DNA: TGCAGTGCTAGAGATCCCCGGACGTATGGCTACACCTTC. It specifies CSARDPRTYGYTF.